This T cell receptor (beta chain) appears in the sequencing data of a study of cytomegalovirus exposure and HLA in healthy donors. Across the whole study: Within the Caucasian-associated ancestry cluster were roughly 81% of the 398 genotyped donors.

Concerning this clone: Its antigen is as yet unknown.

Findings of the study overall: Sequencing depth across donors, presence/absence analyses assumed, was roughly uniform. Researchers catalogued about 150 TCR beta chains as cytomegalovirus-associated.

Germline-derived CDR1 and CDR2 are MGHRA and YSYEKL. There are 15 residues in the CDR3. V gave up 0 bases and J gave up 3 bases, with 12 bases separating them. The PCR contained 60 Vbeta and 13 Jbeta primers. Authors' data handling: The count from a later analysis was 60 million to 85 million unique TCR beta chains, around 10 million of them shared. TCRdb's copy holds only in-frame clones and misses some; the assay was immunoSEQ multiplex PCR. That table gives V, J and clone size, and the DNA gave D and trimming. Seen here are tens of thousands of clones, 65% to 85% observed once, and the top ten hold roughly 2.9%.

The specimen was PBMCs. The V gene is TRBV4-1, the J gene TRBJ2-7; unclear D gene. The sequence came from a young woman in good health and CMV-seronegative. This CDR3 reads CASSQETRSLYEQYF. As DNA, the CDR3 is TGCGCCAGCAGCCAAGAAACCAGGTCTCTCTACGAGCAGTACTTC.